The 25 T cell receptor beta chains reported below all come from one sample, sequenced in a study of CD8 T cells in Susac syndrome. RNA was extracted with the RNeasy kit, and a quantity of roughly 0.5 to 1 ug was reverse transcribed using random hexamers. TCRdb re-called the immunoSEQ multiplex PCR reads through MiXCR, storing one row per CDR3 protein. The repertoire consists of about 120,000 distinct CDR3 sequences, with about 93% occurring once and the leading ten covering roughly 0.095%. Sequencing used CD4+ T cells from PBMCs. The source is a human donor in good health.

This clonotype has only one observation. This chain connects TRBV6-2 or TRBV6-3 to TRBJ1-1, with TRBD1 as a possible D gene (5 bases). V lost 5 bases and J 4 bases, leaving 17 bases between the germline ends. CDR3 length equals 15 residues. CDR1 MNHEY and CDR2 SVGEGT come from the germline V gene. CDR3 bases: TGTGCCAGCAGTACGGTGGGGCGGGGAAGCACTGAAGCTTTCTTT. Protein sequence: CASSTVGRGSTEAFF.

V is TRBV6-5 and J is TRBJ2-4; D gene uncertain. Germline V gene lookup returns CDR1 MNHEY and CDR2 SVGAGI. The CDR3 spans 13 residues. The V end lost 6 bases, the J end lost 2 bases, and 8 bases lay between the germline ends. Here the CDR3 reads CASRPGPKNIQYF. Written as DNA, the CDR3 is TGTGCCAGCAGGCCGGGCCCCAAAAACATTCAGTACTTC.

This sequence joins TRBV29-1 and TRBJ2-5; no firm D call. Germline-derived CDR1 and CDR2 are SQVTM and ANQGSEA. The V and J ends lost 7 bases and 4 bases respectively, with 13 bases between them. This CDR3 has 12 residues. This CDR3 is CSEGQEGETQYF. For the CDR3, the DNA is TGCAGCGAAGGGCAGGAAGGAGAGACCCAGTACTTC.

The genes are TRBV15 and TRBJ2-1, with D perhaps TRBD2 (5 bases). The germline V and J ends were trimmed by 1 base and 5 bases, with 18 bases remaining between them. The CDR3 is 17 residues long. Per germline, CDR1 LNHNV and CDR2 YYDKDF (reference sequence). CDR3 residues: CATSRGGSGVPDNEQFF. The DNA of the CDR3 is TGTGCCACCAGCAGAGGAGGCAGCGGAGTCCCCGACAATGAGCAGTTCTTC.

The chain uses TRBV19 and TRBJ1-2; D gene unclear. The V end was cut by 3 bases, the J end by 4 bases, with 9 bases between. Germline assignment: CDR1 LNHDA and CDR2 SQIVND (reference sequence). The CDR3 consists of 13 residues. The CDR3 sequence: CASSILSRYGYTF. In DNA form, the CDR3 reads TGTGCCAGTAGTATTCTTAGTCGCTATGGCTACACCTTC.

The J gene is TRBJ2-2, the V gene TRBV6-2 or TRBV6-3; 10 bases fit TRBD2. CDR3 length: 17 amino acids. CDR1 and CDR2 from the germline V gene are MNHEY and SVGEGT. The V and J ends lost 10 bases and 7 bases, in that order; junction bases with no gene match: 18. DNA of the CDR3: TGTGCCACCGTCCCCACACCTAGCGGGAGTGTGGGCGGGGAGCTGTTTTTT. This translates into CATVPTPSGSVGGELFF.

V and J are TRBV7-2 and TRBJ2-1; TRBD2 matches 7 bases. This CDR3 is built from 14 residues. V was clipped by 5 bases and J by 8 bases; unmatched bases: 9. In germline, CDR1 is SGHTA, CDR2 FQGNSA. The CDR3 bases are TGTGCCAGCAGCCCGCCTGGGGGGGGGTATGAGCAGTTCTTC. Its translation is CASSPPGGGYEQFF. Full variable domain (remainder filled in from reference TRBV7-2 and TRBJ2-1): GAGVSQSPSNKVTEKGKDVELRCDPISGHTALYWYRQSLGQGLEFLIYFQGNSAPDKSGLPSDRFSAERTGGSVSTLTIQRTQQEDSAVYLCASSPPGGGYEQFFGPGTRLTVL.

J is TRBJ2-3 and V is TRBV19, with 9 bases lining up with TRBD1. The trim removed 5 bases at V and 3 bases at J, leaving 12 bases unmatched. The CDR3 contains 17 residues. Germline CDR1 is LNHDA and CDR2 is SQIVND (reference sequence). The CDR3 coding sequence is TGTGCCAGTAGTTTGGACGGACAGGGGACAGGGACAGATACGCAGTATTTT. Its protein product is CASSLDGQGTGTDTQYF. Full variable domain (remainder filled in from reference TRBV19 and TRBJ2-3): DGGITQSPKYLFRKEGQNVTLSCEQNLNHDAMYWYRQDPGQGLRLIYYSQIVNDFQKGDIAEGYSVSREKKESFPLTVTSAQKNPTAFYLCASSLDGQGTGTDTQYFGPGTRLTVL.

The chain combines TRBV12-3 or TRBV12-4 with TRBJ1-2; maybe TRBD1 (6 bases). This CDR3 contains 14 residues. The V gene lost 6 bases and the J gene lost 4 bases, with 15 bases spanning the gap. The CDR3 sequence: CASSPAGQSYGYTF. CDR3 in DNA: TGTGCCAGCAGCCCGGCCGGACAGTCCTATGGCTACACCTTC.

As DNA, the CDR3 is TGTGCCAGCAGCTCCTATCGCAGCGGGAGCTTAGAGACCCAGTACTTC. It encodes CASSSYRSGSLETQYF. The chain couples TRBV7-8 to TRBJ2-5, with 8 bases fitting TRBD2. CDR3 length equals 16 residues. Trimming at V came to 4 bases and at J to 4 bases, leaving 11 bases not matched to a gene. Germline CDR1 and CDR2: SGHVS and FQNEAQ.

The J gene is TRBJ2-2, the V gene TRBV5-1; TRBD1 might be the D (6 bases). Germline V gives CDR1 SGHRS, CDR2 YFSETQ. The CDR3 spans 15 residues. V was pared by 0 bases and J by 3 bases, with 9 bases between. The chain's CDR3 is CASSLVQGYTGELFF. CDR3 sequence (DNA): TGCGCCAGCAGCTTGGTGCAGGGGTACACCGGGGAGCTGTTTTTT.

The J gene is TRBJ2-3, the V gene TRBV6-1; 7 bases line up with TRBD2. From germline, CDR1 is MNHNS and CDR2 SASEGT. This CDR3 comprises 17 residues. V gave up 4 bases and J gave up 2 bases; unmatched junction bases: 12. CDR3 sequence: CASSGGGMSSPTDTQYF. In nucleotides, the CDR3 is TGTGCCAGCAGTGGGGGAGGGATGAGCAGCCCCACAGATACGCAGTATTTT.

This clonotype was observed once. This chain uses TRBV7-9 with TRBJ2-5; D not resolved. Germline lookup yields CDR1 SEHNR and CDR2 FQNEAQ (reference sequence). Trimming pared 5 bases from V and 1 base from J, leaving 14 bases between. This CDR3 has 15 residues. The CDR3 loop reads CASSPPRWGQETQYF. The CDR3 DNA reads TGTGCCAGCAGCCCACCTCGCTGGGGCCAAGAGACCCAGTACTTC.

The genes are TRBV29-1 and TRBJ2-3; 7 positions agree with TRBD1. Trimming took 5 bases from V and 0 from J; bases not matched to a gene: 2. The germline CDR1 and CDR2 sequences are SQVTM and ANQGSEA. The CDR3 runs 13 residues. In DNA, the CDR3 is TGCAGCGTTACAGGGGCTAGCACAGATACGCAGTATTTT. Translated: CSVTGASTDTQYF.

J is TRBJ1-5 and V is TRBV6-1; D perhaps matches TRBD1 (5 bases). The V gene's germline CDR1 is MNHNS and CDR2 SASEGT. The length of the CDR3 is 16 residues. Trimming pared 4 bases from V and 5 bases from J, leaving 18 bases between. The CDR3 loop is CASSGGIMVGYQPQHF. The CDR3 DNA reads as TGTGCCAGCAGTGGGGGCATAATGGTAGGTTATCAGCCCCAGCATTTT.

The chain employs TRBV13 and TRBJ2-6; the D call may be TRBD1 or TRBD2 (5 bases each). Trimming removed 4 bases at V and 0 bases at J, with 16 bases between. The CDR3 is 18 amino acids. Germline CDR1 is PRHDT and CDR2 is FYEKMQ (reference sequence). CDR3 in DNA: TGTGCCAGCAGCTCCGCAGGGACCCGGATCTCTGGGGCCAACGTCCTGACTTTC. Protein sequence: CASSSAGTRISGANVLTF.

The rearrangement joins TRBV4-3 to TRBJ2-1; 10 nucleotides line up with TRBD2. CDR1 and CDR2 from the germline V gene are LGHNA and YSLEER. V trimming: 5 bases; J trimming: 9 bases; junction bases outside the gene matches: 7. The length of the CDR3 is 14 residues. DNA of the CDR3: TGCGCCAGCAGCAAAGCGGGAGGGCCTCTTGAGCAGTTCTTC. Translated: CASSKAGGPLEQFF.

V usage is TRBV18 and J usage is TRBJ2-7; either TRBD1 or TRBD2 may supply D (5 bases each). Looked up from germline, CDR1 is KGHSH and CDR2 is LQKENI. There are 16 residues in the CDR3. With 6 bases removed from V and 4 bases from J, the gap between germline ends came to 22 bases. The CDR3 sequence: CASSILPGRTEYEQYF. The CDR3 DNA is TGTGCCAGCTCTATCCTTCCAGGGAGAACGGAATACGAGCAGTACTTC. The full variable domain, rest sourced from reference TRBV18 and TRBJ2-7, is NAGVMQNPRHLVRRRGQEARLRCSPMKGHSHVYWYRQLPEEGLKFMVYLQKENIIDESGMPKERFSAEFPKEGPSILRIQQVVRGDSAAYFCASSILPGRTEYEQYFGPGTRLTVT.

The chain carries TRBV3-1 and TRBJ2-7; 7 bases agree with TRBD2. The J segment lost 7 bases and the V segment lost 1 base, leaving 16 bases of the junction unmatched. The germline V gene encodes CDR1 LGHDT and CDR2 YNNKEL (reference sequence). CDR3 length: 17 residues. CDR3: CASSQAIGTAGRGEQYF. Written as DNA, the CDR3 is TGTGCCAGCAGCCAAGCCATCGGGACTGCGGGGAGGGGTGAGCAGTACTTC.

V and J are TRBV10-3 and TRBJ2-7, with 10 bases lining up with TRBD2. This CDR3 is 15 amino acids long. CDR1 is ENHRY, CDR2 SYGVKD, per germline. The ends lost 3 bases at V and 2 bases at J; junction bases unmatched: 4. The CDR3 spells CAISEGLAGAYEQYF. The CDR3 coding sequence is TGTGCCATCAGTGAAGGCCTAGCGGGAGCCTACGAGCAGTACTTC.

As to this clonotype: Its ends do not fully match the called genes, so a read error is possible. V usage is TRBV7-9 and J usage is TRBJ2-7, with D possibly being TRBD1 or TRBD2 (5 bases each). This CDR3 region has 16 residues. The germline gives CDR1 SEHNR, CDR2 FQNEAQ (reference sequence). This chain's CDR3 is CASSSSGTSRSNEQYF. In DNA form, the CDR3 reads TGTGCCAGCAGCTCCTCCGGGACCTCCCGCTCCAACGAGCAGTACTTC.

The chain couples TRBV29-1 to TRBJ1-2; possibly TRBD1 for D (5 bases). The CDR3 runs to 11 residues. Trimming removed 4 bases at V and 6 bases at J, with 9 bases between. Germline V gene data show CDR1 as SQVTM and CDR2 as ANQGSEA. CDR3 sequence (DNA): TGCAGCGTTGTGAGGGGTAATGGCTACACCTTC. Encoded protein: CSVVRGNGYTF.

This chain joins TRBV2 and TRBJ2-7; no firm D call. V was cut by 7 bases and J by 0 bases, with 13 bases left in between. CDR1 and CDR2 from the germline V gene are SNHLY and FYNNEI. The CDR3 has 14 residues. CDR3 in DNA: TGTGCCAGCAAGGCGATTCTGAGCTCCTACGAGCAGTACTTC. This translates into CASKAILSSYEQYF.

The chain joins TRBV5-4 to TRBJ2-1, with 8 bases fitting TRBD2. This CDR3 is built from 16 residues. Germline CDR1 is SGHNT and CDR2 is YYREEE (reference sequence). V trimming: 3 bases; J trimming: 4 bases; junction bases outside the gene matches: 9. The CDR3 nucleotides are TGTGCCAGCAGCTCTGGAGCGGGAGCGGGGTACAATGAGCAGTTCTTC. Its protein product is CASSSGAGAGYNEQFF. The variable domain in full, with the rest retrieved from reference TRBV5-4 and TRBJ2-1, is ETGVTQSPTHLIKTRGQQVTLRCSSQSGHNTVSWYQQALGQGPQFIFQYYREEENGRGNFPPRFSGLQFPNYSSELNVNALELDDSALYLCASSSGAGAGYNEQFFGPGTRLTVL.

The chain carries TRBV29-1 and TRBJ2-2; TRBD1 matches 7 bases. Germline CDR1 reads SQVTM; CDR2 reads ANQGSEA. The CDR3 spans 16 residues. J was trimmed by 6 bases and V by 6 bases; bases with no gene match: 16. This CDR3 reads CSVRKGTGTDSGELFF. CDR3 nucleotide sequence: TGCAGCGTGCGAAAGGGTACCGGGACAGATTCCGGGGAGCTGTTTTTT.